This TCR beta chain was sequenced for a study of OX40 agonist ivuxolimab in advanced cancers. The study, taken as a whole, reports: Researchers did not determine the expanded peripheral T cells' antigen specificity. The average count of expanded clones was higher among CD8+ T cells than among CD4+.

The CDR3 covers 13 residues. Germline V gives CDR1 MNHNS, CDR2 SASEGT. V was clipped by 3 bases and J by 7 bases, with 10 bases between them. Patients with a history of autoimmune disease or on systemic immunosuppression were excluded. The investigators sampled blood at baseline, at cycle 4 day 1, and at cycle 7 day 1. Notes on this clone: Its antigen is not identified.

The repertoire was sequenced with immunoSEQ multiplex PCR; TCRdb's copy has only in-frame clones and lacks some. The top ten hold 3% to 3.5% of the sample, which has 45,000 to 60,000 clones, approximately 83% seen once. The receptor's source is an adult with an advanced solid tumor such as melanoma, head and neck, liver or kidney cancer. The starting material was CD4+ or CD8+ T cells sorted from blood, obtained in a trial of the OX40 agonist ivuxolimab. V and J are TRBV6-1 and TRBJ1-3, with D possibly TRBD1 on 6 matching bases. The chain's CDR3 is CASSDGRGNTIYF. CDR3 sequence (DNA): TGTGCCAGCAGTGACGGAAGGGGGAACACCATATATTTT.